This T cell receptor beta chain appears in the sequencing data of a study of cytomegalovirus exposure and HLA in healthy donors. General observations from the study: The study labeled more than 150 TCR beta chains cytomegalovirus-associated. One variant, a missense change in DCLRE1C, was linked in a later analysis to TCR beta V- and J-gene trimming.

Both 60 Vbeta primers and 13 Jbeta primers went into the PCR. Repertoires were generated with immunoSEQ multiplex PCR, while TCRdb's copy carries only in-frame clones and drops some. This table holds more than 100,000 clones, over 65% found once. Regarding this clone: What it binds is unknown.

This TCR was sampled from a man aged 40-49 years in good health and CMV-seronegative. The sequencing input was PBMCs.

Written as DNA, the CDR3 is TGTGCCAGCAGCCTACTTGGACAGGGACAAGGCTATGGCTACACCTTC. Its protein is CASSLLGQGQGYGYTF. This chain links TRBV11-2 with TRBJ1-2; TRBD1 agrees at 8 bases. Germline assignment: CDR1 SGHAT and CDR2 FQNNGV. This CDR3 has 16 amino acids. J gave up 4 bases and V 5 bases, and 12 bases lay outside the gene matches. Combining the CDR3 with reference TRBV11-2 and TRBJ1-2 gives the whole variable domain EAGVAQSPRYKIIEKRQSVAFWCNPISGHATLYWYQQILGQGPKLLIQFQNNGVVDDSQLPKDRFSAERLKGVDSTLKIQPAKLEDSAVYLCASSLLGQGQGYGYTFGSGTRLTVV.